The T cell receptor beta chain described here comes from a study of shared clonotypes between healthy human individuals. Concerning this clone: Its matching antigen is unknown.

As defined, naive CD8 cells were CD45RO-negative and positively selected for CCR7, with terminally differentiated effector memory CD45RA+ cells excluded. Each sample came from a Caucasian adult donor living in Nashville, Tennessee. Every subset had its genomic DNA shared out evenly among several immunoSEQ plates. The assay was immunoSEQ multiplex PCR, and TCRdb's table has in-frame clones only and misses some. The table records fewer than 700,000 clones, 95% of them present only once. Study-wide points: Sampling used blood alone; tissue repertoires probably differ. Generation of non-shared clonotypes was less probable than generation of clonotypes shared by all four donors.

Per the germline V gene, CDR1 is SGHRS and CDR2 is YFSETQ. This CDR3 region has 13 residues. Trimming removed 3 bases at V and 3 bases at J, with 9 bases between. This receptor was obtained from a woman aged 25 to 39 in good health. The source material was naive CD8+ T cells sorted from blood. The chain is built from TRBV5-1 and TRBJ1-1, with D perhaps TRBD1 (5 bases). CDR3 loop: CASSWRRDTEAFF. The CDR3 DNA reads as TGCGCCAGCAGCTGGCGCAGGGACACTGAAGCTTTCTTT. Together with reference TRBV5-1 and TRBJ1-1, the CDR3 gives the full variable domain: KAGVTQTPRYLIKTRGQQVTLSCSPISGHRSVSWYQQTPGQGLQFLFEYFSETQRNKGNFPGRFSGRQFSNSRSEMNVSTLELGDSALYLCASSWRRDTEAFFGQGTRLTVV.